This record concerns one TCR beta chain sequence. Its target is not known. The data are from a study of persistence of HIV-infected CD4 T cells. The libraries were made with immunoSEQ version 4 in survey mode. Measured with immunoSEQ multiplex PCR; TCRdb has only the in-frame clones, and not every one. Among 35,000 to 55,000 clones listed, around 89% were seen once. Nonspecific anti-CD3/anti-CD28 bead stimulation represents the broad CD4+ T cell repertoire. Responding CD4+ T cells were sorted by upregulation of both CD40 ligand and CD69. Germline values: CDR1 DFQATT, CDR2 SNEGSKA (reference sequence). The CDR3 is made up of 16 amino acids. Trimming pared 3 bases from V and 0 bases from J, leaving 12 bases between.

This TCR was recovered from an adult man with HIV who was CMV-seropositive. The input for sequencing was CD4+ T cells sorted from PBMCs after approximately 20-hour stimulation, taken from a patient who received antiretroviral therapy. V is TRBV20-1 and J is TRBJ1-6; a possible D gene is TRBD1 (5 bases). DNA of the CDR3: TGCAGTGCTAGTGGCGGGGGGAGCTCCTATAATTCACCCCTCCACTTT. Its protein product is CSASGGGSSYNSPLHF.